This T cell receptor beta chain was obtained from a study of cytomegalovirus exposure and HLA in healthy donors. Background on the study: In an earlier analysis, 95 million to 140 million unique TCR beta sequences were found from some 200 million T cells.

A multiplex PCR was run with 60 Vbeta primers and 13 Jbeta primers. Some clones are missing from TCRdb's copy, which holds only in-frame ones; the method was immunoSEQ multiplex PCR. Of over 200,000 clones listed, more than 85% are singletons. Germline V gene sequence: CDR1 LGHNT, CDR2 FRNRAP. This CDR3 is 18 amino acids long. Trimming removed 3 bases from V and 1 base from J; junction bases left unmatched: 8. Sequencing was carried out using PBMCs. The chain carries TRBV12-5 and TRBJ2-1; 11 bases map to TRBD2. The receptor was derived from a woman younger than 35 in good health and CMV-seronegative. CDR3 bases: TGTGCTAGTGGTTTCGGCCCGGGACTAGCGGTGTCCTACAATGAGCAGTTCTTC. Amino acid sequence: CASGFGPGLAVSYNEQFF.